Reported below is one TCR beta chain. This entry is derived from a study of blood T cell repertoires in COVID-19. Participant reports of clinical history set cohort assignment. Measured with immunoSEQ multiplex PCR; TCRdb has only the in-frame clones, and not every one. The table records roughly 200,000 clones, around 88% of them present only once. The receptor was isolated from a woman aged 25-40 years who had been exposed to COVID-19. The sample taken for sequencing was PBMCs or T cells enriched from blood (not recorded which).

The CDR3 DNA sequence: TGTGCCAGCAGTGAACAGTTAAGCTCCTACGAGCAGTACTTC. It specifies CASSEQLSSYEQYF. The V call is TRBV2, the J call TRBJ2-7, with D unclear. CDR3 length equals 14 residues. Germline V CDR1 and CDR2: SNHLY, FYNNEI. The V and J ends lost 2 bases and 0 bases respectively, with 8 bases between them.